Each of the 22 T cell receptor beta chains below was sequenced from the same sample in a study of T cells after yellow fever vaccination. TCRdb reprocessed the 5' RACE reads with MiXCR, giving one entry per CDR3 protein. The repertoire includes some 550,000 distinct CDR3 sequences, about 19% of them detected once, and roughly 13% sits in the top ten. Source: PBMCs, taken 15 days after the yellow fever booster vaccination. All receptors come from a man aged 25-45 years who received the YFV17D yellow fever vaccine.

The chain recombines TRBV20-1 with TRBJ2-1, with D possibly being TRBD1 or TRBD2 (5 bases each). The CDR3 loop spans 13 amino acids. Germline V lookup: CDR1 DFQATT, CDR2 SNEGSKA (reference sequence). The V and J ends lost 6 bases and 6 bases respectively, with 15 bases between them. CDR3 nucleotide sequence: TGCAGTGCCCTGGGGGACGGAGGCAATGAGCAGTTCTTC. This gives the protein CSALGDGGNEQFF.

This clonotype was counted a few times. V usage is TRBV12-3 or TRBV12-4 and J usage is TRBJ2-7; D is possibly TRBD1 (5 bases). Trimming pared 1 base from V and 3 bases from J, leaving 16 bases between. This CDR3 comprises 16 residues. The CDR3 DNA follows: TGTGCCAGCAGTTTAGTTCCGGGCCAGGGAAGCTACGAGCAGTACTTC. This translates into CASSLVPGQGSYEQYF.

There are a few counts of this clonotype. V is TRBV7-9 and J is TRBJ2-7, with D possibly being TRBD1 or TRBD2 (6 bases each). Germline loops: CDR1 SEHNR, CDR2 FQNEAQ (reference sequence). V lost 8 bases, J lost 5 bases, and 10 bases lay in between. The CDR3 spans 11 residues. CDR3 nucleotides: TGTGCCAGCCCGGGGGCGGACGAGCAGTACTTC. It translates to CASPGADEQYF.

The chain uses TRBV4-2 and TRBJ2-7; 8 bases are shared with TRBD2. After removal of 4 bases from V and 3 bases from J, the junction contained 5 bases not matched to a gene. The germline gives CDR1 LGHNA, CDR2 YNFKEQ. The CDR3 is made up of 14 amino acids. For the CDR3, the DNA is TGTGCCAGCAGCCCAGCGGGAGTCGGCTACGAGCAGTACTTC. Protein: CASSPAGVGYEQYF.

V and J are TRBV7-2 and TRBJ2-1, with unresolved D. CDR3 length: 11 amino acids. Germline V gives CDR1 SGHTA, CDR2 FQGNSA. V was shortened by 1 base and J by 16 bases, with 11 bases between the two germline ends. CDR3 nucleotides: TGTGCCAGCAGCTTAGGCCCAAGCCCCTTCTTC. This codes for CASSLGPSPFF.

This rearrangement joins TRBV19 to TRBJ2-6; possibly TRBD2 for D (5 bases). CDR1 LNHDA and CDR2 SQIVND come from the germline V gene (reference sequence). V was shortened by 7 bases and J by 0 bases, with 16 bases between the two germline ends. The CDR3 covers 17 residues. CDR3: CASTLRVGYSGANVLTF. Written as DNA, the CDR3 is TGTGCCAGTACCTTGAGGGTCGGCTACTCTGGGGCCAACGTCCTGACTTTC.

This clonotype occurred a few times. The gene calls are TRBV4-1 and TRBJ2-7, with D possibly TRBD1 on 6 matching bases. CDR1 is MGHRA and CDR2 is YSYEKL in the germline V gene. Trimming took off 3 bases at V and 2 bases at J, with 17 bases between the two ends. This CDR3 region has 16 residues. The CDR3 DNA reads TGCGCCAGCAGCCATCTCCGGGACACCAAAACCTACGAGCAGTACTTC. Translation: CASSHLRDTKTYEQYF.

This clonotype was recorded a few times. This sequence joins TRBV29-1 and TRBJ2-3; D not resolved. Germline-derived CDR1 and CDR2 are SQVTM and ANQGSEA. V was trimmed by 7 bases and J by 6 bases, leaving 11 bases between them. The length of the CDR3 is 11 residues. CDR3 bases: TGCAGCGGAACCATTGGGGATACGCAGTATTTT. This codes for CSGTIGDTQYF.

J is TRBJ2-2 and V is TRBV12-3 or TRBV12-4; 9 positions agree with TRBD1. With 3 bases clipped from V and 4 bases from J, the junction kept 6 bases outside the gene matches. CDR3 size: 16 residues. The CDR3 region has the DNA TGTGCCAGCAGTTTTGGGACAGGGAGTCGCACCGGGGAGCTGTTTTTT. This translates into CASSFGTGSRTGELFF.

In its sample, this clonotype was seen a few times. The chain couples TRBV7-2 to TRBJ2-1, with no clear D. Trimming removed 2 bases from V and 7 bases from J, with 6 bases in between. The CDR3 length is 12 residues. The germline gives CDR1 SGHTA, CDR2 FQGNSA. CDR3 in amino acids: CASSLIRNEQFF. CDR3 sequence (DNA): TGTGCCAGCAGCTTAATTAGGAATGAGCAGTTCTTC.

This clonotype was observed a few times. The genes are TRBV3-1 and TRBJ2-5; D is possibly TRBD2 (6 bases). Deletions cut 4 bases from V and 14 bases from J, with 14 bases between. CDR3 size: 11 residues. Looked up from germline, CDR1 is LGHDT and CDR2 is YNNKEL (reference sequence). The CDR3 nucleotides read TGTGCCAGCAGCCGACTAGAAGAGGTTTACTTC. Amino acids: CASSRLEEVYF.

The CDR3 loop is CASSESGSSYEQYF. CDR3 in DNA: TGTGCCAGCAGTGAATCCGGGAGCTCCTACGAGCAGTACTTC. The chain couples TRBV25-1 to TRBJ2-7, with TRBD2 as a possible D gene (6 bases). The CDR3 totals 14 residues. CDR1 and CDR2 (germline): MGHDK, SYGVNS. V was pared by 1 base and J by 0 bases, with 7 bases between.

The genes are TRBV29-1 and TRBJ2-5, with D tentatively TRBD1 or TRBD2 (5 bases each). This CDR3 has 13 residues. Trimming took 2 bases from V and 6 from J, leaving 13 bases between them. CDR1 is SQVTM, CDR2 ANQGSEA, per germline. The CDR3 spells CSVERGALKTQYF. The CDR3 DNA sequence: TGCAGCGTTGAACGAGGGGCTTTAAAGACCCAGTACTTC.

DNA of the CDR3: TGCAGTGCTATCCCAGGGGGCTACGAGCAGTACTTC. Protein: CSAIPGGYEQYF. This sequence joins TRBV20-1 and TRBJ2-7; 7 bases are shared with TRBD1. V lost 4 bases and J lost 3; bases outside the gene matches: 3. The CDR3 spans 12 residues. Per germline, CDR1 DFQATT and CDR2 SNEGSKA (reference sequence).

This clonotype was found a few times. The rearrangement joins TRBV29-1 to TRBJ1-1; D is possibly TRBD1 (5 bases). V was shortened by 4 bases and J by 1 base, with 10 bases between the two germline ends. The CDR3 extends over 13 amino acids. Germline CDR1 is SQVTM and CDR2 is ANQGSEA. The CDR3 sequence is CSVVRDSNTEAFF. Here the CDR3 DNA reads TGCAGCGTTGTTCGGGACTCGAACACTGAAGCTTTCTTT.

This clonotype was observed a few times. V usage is TRBV29-1 and J usage is TRBJ2-3, with D unclear. The germline V gene encodes CDR1 SQVTM and CDR2 ANQGSEA. CDR3 size: 14 residues. Trimming cost V 7 bases and J 3 bases, with 17 bases left between them. The CDR3 here is CSAGLLVETDTQYF. For the CDR3, the DNA is TGCAGCGCCGGGCTTCTGGTGGAGACAGATACGCAGTATTTT.

The chain uses TRBV7-9 and TRBJ2-3; possibly TRBD2 for D (6 bases). The CDR3 spans 15 residues. Germline-derived CDR1 and CDR2 are SEHNR and FQNEAQ (reference sequence). V shed 1 base and J shed 3 bases, with 11 bases lying between them. The CDR3 sequence is CASSLGTRGTDTQYF. The CDR3 nucleotides are TGTGCCAGCAGCTTAGGCACTCGGGGGACAGATACGCAGTATTTT.

This clonotype was counted a few times. V is TRBV4-3 and J is TRBJ2-7, with 8 bases matching TRBD1. The trim removed 2 bases at V and 4 bases at J, leaving 7 bases unmatched. There are 15 residues in the CDR3. Germline-derived CDR1 and CDR2 are LGHNA and YSLEER. Here the CDR3 DNA reads TGCGCCAGCAGCCAACTCACCAGGGGGCCGTACGAGCAGTACTTC. Translation: CASSQLTRGPYEQYF.

This clonotype has a handful of counts. This chain joins TRBV29-1 and TRBJ2-1, with 7 positions matching TRBD1. In germline, CDR1 is SQVTM, CDR2 ANQGSEA. The V gene end was trimmed by 1 base and the J gene end by 6 bases; junction bases not matched to a gene: 6. This CDR3 region has 14 residues. CDR3 protein: CSVEGQGRGNEQFF. Here the CDR3 DNA reads TGCAGCGTTGAAGGACAGGGAAGGGGCAATGAGCAGTTCTTC.

This clonotype was observed many times. This chain uses TRBV21-1 with TRBJ2-2. TRBV21-1 is a known pseudogene. There are 16 residues in the CDR3. The CDR3 loop reads CASSKECRPVAGELFF. The CDR3 DNA reads TGTGCCAGCAGCAAAGAATGTAGACCAGTTGCCGGGGAGCTGTTTTTT.

The gene calls are TRBV12-5 and TRBJ2-3, with D unclear. Trimming took off 7 bases at V and 4 bases at J, with 12 bases between the two ends. The CDR3 covers 13 residues. The V gene's germline CDR1 is LGHNT and CDR2 FRNRAP. In DNA, the CDR3 is TGTGCTAGTGTCAACTCTGCCGCAGATACGCAGTATTTT. This sequence encodes CASVNSAADTQYF.

The rearrangement uses TRBV28 and TRBJ2-1, with D perhaps TRBD2 (5 bases). Germline CDR1 and CDR2: MDHEN and SYDVKM. V was pared by 5 bases and J by 9 bases, with 11 bases between. CDR3 length: 12 residues. In DNA form, the CDR3 reads TGTGCCAGCAGTGTCGGACGGGGTGAGCAGTTCTTC. This encodes CASSVGRGEQFF.